The clone carrying this TCR beta chain was counted ten times or more. The target antigen is unknown. The data originate from a study of metastatic and nonmetastatic thyroid tumors. Study as a whole: Malignant and benign thyroid patients had repertoires compared in peripheral blood and tumor or nodule tissue.

The CDR3 runs to 15 residues. V was clipped by 3 bases and J by 3 bases; unmatched bases: 4. CDR1 and CDR2 from the germline V gene are MGHDK and SYGVNS. None of the patients had undergone any treatment ahead of thyroid surgery. Original processing methods: CDR3 was compared across clinicopathological groups, and the resulting differences were used to build a distant-metastasis classifier for papillary thyroid cancer. TCRdb re-analyzed the PCR reads using MiXCR. The V and J calls shown here were made by TCRdb, not taken from the authors' results. The sample lists more than 15,000 clones, roughly 26% seen once, with approximately 9.9% in the top ten. Study outcomes and limitations: The study reportedly found significantly higher TCR beta diversity in malignant thyroid tumors than benign nodules, in blood and tumor.

The receptor comes from a male donor with papillary thyroid cancer or a benign thyroid nodule (not recorded which). Some clones in this sample may be carry-over from other donors' samples. The specimen sequenced was blood. The chain employs TRBV25-1 and TRBJ2-5; 10 bases are shared with TRBD2. The CDR3 spells CASSDPSGGKETQYF. CDR3 in DNA: TGTGCCAGCAGTGATCCTAGCGGGGGCAAAGAGACCCAGTACTTC.